A selection of T cell receptor beta chains follows, all from one sample in a study of T cells after yellow fever vaccination. TCRdb reprocessed the 5' RACE reads via MiXCR and lists one record per CDR3 protein. The table has hundreds of thousands of distinct CDR3 sequences, around 13% seen once. The sequencing used CD4+ T cells sorted from PBMCs, collected 15 days after the yellow fever booster vaccination. Source of these receptors: a man between 18 and 29 years old who received the YFV17D yellow fever vaccine. CDR3s include the opening cysteine and the closing phenylalanine or tryptophan. Each record gives: clone size, V gene, D gene, J gene, CDR3 protein, CDR3 DNA. The D gene is left open where the match is weak. Size tells how often a clone was seen (once, few, many) or the class of an expanded clone, and some rows leave it out.

clone size: few
V gene: TRBV14
D gene: .
J gene: TRBJ2-3
CDR3 protein: CASSQGTARDTQYF
CDR3 DNA: TGTGCCAGCAGCCAAGGGACAGCCCGGGATACGCAGTATTTT

clone size: .
V gene: TRBV14
D gene: .
J gene: TRBJ1-2
CDR3 protein: CASSQGRQSYGYTF
CDR3 DNA: TGTGCCAGCAGCCAAGGTCGACAGTCCTATGGCTACACCTTC

clone size: .
V gene: TRBV7-9
D gene: .
J gene: TRBJ1-1
CDR3 protein: CASSPRGGGERTEAFF
CDR3 DNA: TGTGCCAGCAGCCCACGGGGGGGTGGGGAAAGGACTGAAGCTTTCTTT

clone size: .
V gene: TRBV5-4
D gene: .
J gene: TRBJ1-2
CDR3 protein: CASSPGVGGYTF
CDR3 DNA: TGTGCCAGCAGCCCGGGGGTGGGCGGCTACACCTTC

clone size: few
V gene: TRBV20-1
D gene: TRBD2
J gene: TRBJ2-3
CDR3 protein: CSARRGGTNTQYF
CDR3 DNA: TGCAGTGCTAGGCGGGGGGGCACGAATACGCAGTATTTT

clone size: .
V gene: TRBV19
D gene: .
J gene: TRBJ1-1
CDR3 protein: CASSISNTEAFF
CDR3 DNA: TGTGCCAGTAGTATCTCTAACACTGAAGCTTTCTTT

clone size: few
V gene: TRBV7-2
D gene: .
J gene: TRBJ1-2
CDR3 protein: CASSLSPGQLYGYTF
CDR3 DNA: TGTGCCAGCAGCTTATCCCCCGGACAGCTCTATGGCTACACCTTC

clone size: .
V gene: TRBV7-6
D gene: .
J gene: TRBJ1-6
CDR3 protein: CASSYEHGSSSPLHF
CDR3 DNA: TGTGCCAGCAGCTACGAACATGGGTCGAGTTCACCCCTCCACTTT

clone size: .
V gene: TRBV4-3
D gene: .
J gene: TRBJ1-5
CDR3 protein: CASSQELNQPQHF
CDR3 DNA: TGCGCCAGCAGCCAAGAATTAAATCAGCCCCAGCATTTT

clone size: .
V gene: TRBV7-9
D gene: .
J gene: TRBJ1-2
CDR3 protein: CASSLGMAAGGYGYTF
CDR3 DNA: TGTGCCAGCAGCTTAGGAATGGCAGCTGGGGGCTACGGCTACACCTTC

clone size: .
V gene: TRBV7-2
D gene: TRBD2
J gene: TRBJ2-5
CDR3 protein: CASSSRLAGPTQETQYF
CDR3 DNA: TGTGCCAGCAGCTCCCGGTTAGCGGGACCCACTCAAGAGACCCAGTACTTC

clone size: few
V gene: TRBV6-5
D gene: .
J gene: TRBJ1-3
CDR3 protein: CASRPTRGRAGNTIYF
CDR3 DNA: TGTGCCAGCAGACCAACTCGTGGCAGGGCAGGAAACACCATATATTTT

clone size: .
V gene: TRBV9
D gene: TRBD1
J gene: TRBJ1-1
CDR3 protein: CASSVQGGGRGTEAFF
CDR3 DNA: TGTGCCAGCAGCGTCCAGGGAGGGGGCCGCGGCACTGAAGCTTTCTTT

clone size: few
V gene: TRBV7-2
D gene: .
J gene: TRBJ1-5
CDR3 protein: CASSPHATQPQHF
CDR3 DNA: TGTGCCAGCAGCCCCCATGCAACTCAGCCCCAGCATTTT

clone size: .
V gene: TRBV9
D gene: .
J gene: TRBJ2-2
CDR3 protein: CASSSRTSNTGELFF
CDR3 DNA: TGTGCCAGCAGCAGTCGGACTTCGAACACCGGGGAGCTGTTTTTT

clone size: few
V gene: TRBV6-2/TRBV6-3
D gene: .
J gene: TRBJ2-3
CDR3 protein: CASSYSTVDTQYF
CDR3 DNA: TGTGCCAGCAGTTACTCGACGGTGGATACGCAGTATTTT

clone size: few
V gene: TRBV28
D gene: .
J gene: TRBJ2-2
CDR3 protein: CASSFRARNTGELFF
CDR3 DNA: TGTGCCAGCAGTTTTCGGGCAAGGAACACCGGGGAGCTGTTTTTT

clone size: few
V gene: TRBV4-1
D gene: .
J gene: TRBJ1-1
CDR3 protein: CASSQGRRFEAFF
CDR3 DNA: TGCGCCAGCAGCCAGGGGAGGAGATTTGAAGCTTTCTTT

clone size: few
V gene: TRBV18
D gene: .
J gene: TRBJ1-1
CDR3 protein: CASSPDEGEAFF
CDR3 DNA: TGTGCCAGCTCACCCGATGAGGGGGAGGCTTTCTTT

clone size: few
V gene: TRBV28
D gene: .
J gene: TRBJ2-4
CDR3 protein: CASSNRDALILAKNIQYF
CDR3 DNA: TGTGCCAGCAGTAATCGGGACGCCTTAATACTAGCCAAAAACATTCAGTACTTC

clone size: few
V gene: TRBV5-1
D gene: .
J gene: TRBJ2-5
CDR3 protein: CASSLHGQSRSYQETQYF
CDR3 DNA: TGCGCCAGCAGCTTGCACGGACAGTCCCGCTCGTACCAAGAGACCCAGTACTTC

clone size: few
V gene: TRBV20-1
D gene: .
J gene: TRBJ1-1
CDR3 protein: CSATGLPEAFF
CDR3 DNA: TGCAGTGCCACGGGGCTGCCTGAAGCTTTCTTT

clone size: .
V gene: TRBV27
D gene: .
J gene: TRBJ1-2
CDR3 protein: CASSLRTTDAGGYTF
CDR3 DNA: TGTGCCAGCAGTTTACGTACGACGGACGCAGGGGGCTACACCTTC

clone size: .
V gene: TRBV20-1
D gene: TRBD2
J gene: TRBJ2-7
CDR3 protein: CSAPGGGSSYEQYF
CDR3 DNA: TGCAGTGCCCCTGGGGGGGGGAGCTCCTACGAGCAGTACTTC

clone size: .
V gene: TRBV29-1
D gene: .
J gene: TRBJ1-1
CDR3 protein: CSGYIGGFWNTEAFF
CDR3 DNA: TGCAGCGGATACATCGGAGGGTTTTGGAACACTGAAGCTTTCTTT

clone size: .
V gene: TRBV4-1
D gene: .
J gene: TRBJ2-5
CDR3 protein: CASSHGDRGMETQYF
CDR3 DNA: TGCGCCAGCAGCCATGGGGACCGGGGCATGGAGACCCAGTACTTC

clone size: .
V gene: TRBV12-3/TRBV12-4
D gene: .
J gene: TRBJ1-1
CDR3 protein: CASTPEYLTEAFF
CDR3 DNA: TGTGCCAGCACCCCGGAGTATCTGACTGAAGCTTTCTTT

clone size: once
V gene: TRBV20-1
D gene: .
J gene: TRBJ2-5
CDR3 protein: CSASRPPQGTQYF
CDR3 DNA: TGCAGTGCTAGTAGGCCTCCCCAGGGGACCCAGTACTTC

clone size: .
V gene: TRBV7-2
D gene: .
J gene: TRBJ1-6
CDR3 protein: CASSLIDNSPLHF
CDR3 DNA: TGTGCCAGCAGCTTAATCGATAATTCACCCCTCCACTTT

clone size: few
V gene: TRBV5-1
D gene: TRBD2
J gene: TRBJ2-5
CDR3 protein: CASSHSGGPETQYF
CDR3 DNA: TGCGCCAGCAGCCATAGCGGGGGGCCGGAGACCCAGTACTTC

clone size: few
V gene: TRBV6-5
D gene: .
J gene: TRBJ1-1
CDR3 protein: CASRRHWGNTEAFF
CDR3 DNA: TGTGCCAGCAGGCGACATTGGGGGAACACTGAAGCTTTCTTT

clone size: .
V gene: TRBV12-5
D gene: .
J gene: TRBJ2-2
CDR3 protein: CASGPLVDTGELFF
CDR3 DNA: TGTGCTAGTGGCCCTCTTGTGGACACCGGGGAGCTGTTTTTT

clone size: few
V gene: TRBV5-1
D gene: .
J gene: TRBJ2-5
CDR3 protein: CASSGKTGRGAETQYF
CDR3 DNA: TGCGCCAGCAGCGGGAAGACAGGGAGGGGGGCAGAGACCCAGTACTTC

clone size: .
V gene: TRBV7-2
D gene: .
J gene: TRBJ2-3
CDR3 protein: CASSLAFTSYSTDTQYF
CDR3 DNA: TGTGCCAGCAGCTTAGCTTTCACCTCCTATAGCACAGATACGCAGTATTTT

clone size: .
V gene: TRBV6-2/TRBV6-3
D gene: TRBD1
J gene: TRBJ2-5
CDR3 protein: CASSYGGTGAETQYF
CDR3 DNA: TGTGCCAGCAGTTACGGTGGGACAGGGGCAGAGACCCAGTACTTC

clone size: .
V gene: TRBV6-6
D gene: TRBD1
J gene: TRBJ2-1
CDR3 protein: CASSTGAAYNEQFF
CDR3 DNA: TGTGCCAGCTCGACAGGGGCTGCCTACAATGAGCAGTTCTTC

clone size: many
V gene: TRBV19
D gene: .
J gene: TRBJ2-1
CDR3 protein: CASRRASYNEQFF
CDR3 DNA: TGTGCCAGTAGGAGGGCCTCATACAATGAGCAGTTCTTC